The clone carrying this T cell receptor beta chain showed up many times. The antigen remains unidentified. Documented time point: persistent/refractory GD, antithyroid drugs over 5 years with positive TRAb. Extracted RNA from PBMCs served as the source of the TCR library. This CDR3 has 15 residues. CDR1 MDHEN and CDR2 SYDVKM come from the germline V gene. V lost 0 bases and J 3 bases, leaving 11 bases between the germline ends. Arm-PCR of CDR3 regions with iRepertoire HTBI primers generated TCR beta libraries. TCRdb used MiXCR to reprocess the multiplex PCR reads, holding one entry per CDR3 protein. Here the sample spans 450,000 or so distinct CDR3 sequences, under 25% being singletons. This specimen belongs to a study of regulatory T cells in long-lasting Graves disease. Study findings and constraints: It was peripheral blood alone, not thyroid tissue, that was studied. Sharing of public clonotypes was greater in persistent patients (roughly 2,600) than in new patients (about 970). Among samples with persistent disease, TRBV28, TRBJ1-2 and TRBJ2-5 were favored.

The V call is TRBV28, the J call TRBJ1-2; tentative D call: TRBD1 (6 bases). The sequence derives from a female donor with Graves disease. The sequences come from peripheral blood mononuclear cells (PBMCs), collected when the disease was refractory, from a patient treated with antithyroid drugs. The DNA of the CDR3 is TGTGCCAGCAGTTTATGGCCAGGGGCGGACTATGGCTACACCTTC. Protein: CASSLWPGADYGYTF.